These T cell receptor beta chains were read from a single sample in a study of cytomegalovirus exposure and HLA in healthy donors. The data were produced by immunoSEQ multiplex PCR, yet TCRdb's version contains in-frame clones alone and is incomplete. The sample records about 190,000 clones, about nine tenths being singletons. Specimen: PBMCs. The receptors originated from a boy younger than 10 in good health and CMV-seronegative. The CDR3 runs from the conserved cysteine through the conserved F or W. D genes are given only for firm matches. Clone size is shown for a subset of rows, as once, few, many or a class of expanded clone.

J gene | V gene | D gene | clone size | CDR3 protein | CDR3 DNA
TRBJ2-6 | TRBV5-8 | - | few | CASSLFSGESFAGANVLTF | TGTGCCAGCAGCTTGTTTTCCGGGGAGTCGTTTGCTGGGGCCAACGTCCTGACTTTC
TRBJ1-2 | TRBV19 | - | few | CASSIDRSYGYTF | TGTGCCAGTAGTATCGACAGGTCCTATGGCTACACCTTC
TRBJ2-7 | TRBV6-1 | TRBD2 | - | CASSAVAGGPSGYEQYF | TGTGCCAGCAGTGCAGTAGCGGGAGGACCTTCGGGCTACGAGCAGTACTTC
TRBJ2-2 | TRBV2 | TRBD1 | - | CASSGQGRNTGELFF | TGTGCCAGCAGCGGACAGGGCCGGAACACCGGGGAGCTGTTTTTT
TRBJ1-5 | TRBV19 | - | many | CASSPTNSNQPQHF | TGTGCCAGTAGTCCTACCAATAGCAATCAGCCCCAGCATTTT
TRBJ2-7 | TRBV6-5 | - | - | CASTAAGSYEQYF | TGTGCCAGCACCGCCGCGGGCTCCTACGAGCAGTACTTC
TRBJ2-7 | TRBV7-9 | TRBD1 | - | CSSSLGTAYEQYF | TGTTCCAGCAGCTTAGGGACAGCCTACGAGCAGTACTTC
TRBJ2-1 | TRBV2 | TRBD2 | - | CASSEALVGEGYEQFF | TGTGCCAGCAGTGAAGCGCTGGTTGGGGAGGGGTATGAGCAGTTCTTC
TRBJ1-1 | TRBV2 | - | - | CASSPLRTGAFF | TGTGCCAGCTCCCCTCTCCGAACGGGGGCTTTCTTT
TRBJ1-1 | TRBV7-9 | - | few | CSSSPKTEAFF | TGTTCCAGCAGCCCCAAAACTGAAGCTTTCTTT
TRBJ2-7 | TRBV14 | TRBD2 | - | CASSQDLASGSYEQYF | TGTGCCAGCAGCCAAGATTTGGCTAGCGGCTCCTACGAGCAGTACTTC
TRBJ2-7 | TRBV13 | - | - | CASSFWGLRYEQYF | TGTGCCAGCAGTTTCTGGGGACTCCGATACGAGCAGTACTTC
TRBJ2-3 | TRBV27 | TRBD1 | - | CASSFKTPGQGRSDTQYF | TGTGCCAGCAGTTTCAAGACTCCGGGACAGGGGAGGTCAGATACGCAGTATTTT
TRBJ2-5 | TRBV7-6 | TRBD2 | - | CASSLAQTSGNQETQYF | TGTGCCAGCAGCTTAGCCCAAACTAGCGGGAACCAAGAGACCCAGTACTTC